Below are 25 T cell receptor beta chains sequenced from a single sample in a study of T cell clusters in autoimmune cytopenias. TRB was amplified by touch-down multiplex PCR, primer pools A and B combined. Reprocessing the multiplex PCR reads, TCRdb reports a single entry for every CDR3 protein and omits DNA. This repertoire comprises fewer than 10,000 distinct CDR3 sequences; its ten largest clones make up around a tenth. TRB amplification used roughly 250 ng of peripheral blood genomic DNA. The sequenced sample consisted of peripheral blood. These receptors were obtained from a human donor with an autoimmune cytopenia or autoimmune hepatitis (not recorded which).

This clonotype shows up as medium-sized by frequency. The rearrangement links TRBV6-2 or TRBV6-3 to TRBJ2-1; TCRdb's assignment of TRBD1 cannot be checked, as there is no DNA. CDR1 is MNHEY, CDR2 SVGEGT, per germline. The CDR3 covers 16 residues. The CDR3 reads CASKQPASSGRNEQFF.

This chain uses TRBV18 with TRBJ2-7; TCRdb returns TRBD1, unconfirmable since there is no DNA. CDR1 is KGHSH, CDR2 LQKENI, per germline. This CDR3 has 14 amino acids. CDR3: CASSPPTGIYEQYF. The full variable domain, with the rest looked up from reference TRBV18 and TRBJ2-7, is NAGVMQNPRHLVRRRGQEARLRCSPMKGHSHVYWYRQLPEEGLKFMVYLQKENIIDESGMPKERFSAEFPKEGPSILRIQQVVRGDSAAYFCASSPPTGIYEQYFGPGTRLTVT.

J is TRBJ1-6 and V is TRBV4-3; without DNA, the TCRdb call of TRBD1 cannot be checked. The CDR3 contains 18 residues. Germline V gives CDR1 LGHNA, CDR2 YSLEER. The CDR3 loop reads CASSQGGVGRDRSSPLHF.

The chain uses TRBV18 and TRBJ2-3. The germline gives CDR1 KGHSH, CDR2 LQKENI. The CDR3 totals 13 residues. CDR3 loop: CASSPPSEDTQYF.

The genes are TRBV5-1 and TRBJ2-1; TCRdb gives TRBD2 as the D gene, but with no DNA this cannot be confirmed. CDR1 and CDR2 (germline): SGHRS, YFSETQ. The CDR3 runs 16 residues. This chain's CDR3 is CASSPSHLVAGGAQFF.

The rearrangement uses TRBV4-3 and TRBJ1-3. This CDR3 has 14 residues. CDR1 and CDR2 (germline): LGHNA, YSLEER. CDR3 sequence: CASSQDTYRNTIYF.

The chain uses TRBV5-1 and TRBJ2-3; with no DNA, the TCRdb D assignment of TRBD1 cannot be verified. Germline V gene data show CDR1 as SGHRS and CDR2 as YFSETQ. This CDR3 spans 16 amino acids. The CDR3 sequence is CASSPNSLGTTDTQYF.

The chain recombines TRBV24-1 with TRBJ2-6; TCRdb calls TRBD1, which cannot be checked without DNA. Germline CDR1 is KGHDR and CDR2 is SFDVKD. The CDR3 has 17 amino acids. Here the CDR3 reads CATSESTAYSGANVLTF.

This clonotype is classed as medium-sized by frequency. The chain has TRBV6-1 and TRBJ2-2. The CDR3 loop spans 13 amino acids. Germline V gene lookup returns CDR1 MNHNS and CDR2 SASEGT. The CDR3 sequence: CASTHGSTGELFF.

V usage is TRBV24-1 and J usage is TRBJ2-1; the D call of TRBD2 rests on TCRdb alone, since no DNA is present to check it. The CDR3 is 15 residues long. Germline loops: CDR1 KGHDR, CDR2 SFDVKD. The CDR3 is CATSRDSSSYNEQFF.

According to its frequency, this clonotype is medium-sized. The chain couples TRBV6-1 to TRBJ1-1. The CDR3 runs 15 residues. The germline V gene encodes CDR1 MNHNS and CDR2 SASEGT. The CDR3 region is CASSRDGEMNTEAFF.

The chain employs TRBV28 and TRBJ2-7; TCRdb's D call of TRBD2 is untestable without DNA. There are 14 residues in the CDR3. Per germline, CDR1 MDHEN and CDR2 SYDVKM. CDR3 residues: CASTRWADSYEQYF. Filled out from reference TRBV28 and TRBJ2-7, the complete variable domain reads DVKVTQSSRYLVKRTGEKVFLECVQDMDHENMFWYRQDPGLGLRLIYFSYDVKMKEKGDIPEGYSVSREKKERFSLILESASTNQTSMYLCASTRWADSYEQYFGPGTRLTVT.

V and J are TRBV10-3 and TRBJ2-5; TCRdb names TRBD2, which stays unverified in the absence of DNA. CDR3 length: 15 amino acids. Germline CDR1 is ENHRY and CDR2 is SYGVKD. CDR3 protein: CAISEWASGPGTQYF.

The V and J genes are TRBV4-2 and TRBJ2-2; the D call from TCRdb, TRBD2, cannot be confirmed without DNA. Germline lookup yields CDR1 LGHNA and CDR2 YNFKEQ. The CDR3 length is 17 residues. The chain's CDR3 is CASSQVGSGGNTGELFF.

V usage is TRBV6-1 and J usage is TRBJ1-6; TCRdb names TRBD1, which stays unverified in the absence of DNA. The CDR3 contains 13 residues. In germline, CDR1 is MNHNS, CDR2 SASEGT. The CDR3 region is CASGTVYNSPLHF.

This chain uses TRBV20-1 with TRBJ1-5; TCRdb names TRBD1, which stays unverified in the absence of DNA. This CDR3 has 17 residues. Germline V CDR1 and CDR2: DFQATT, SNEGSKA (reference sequence). CDR3 residues: CSARDWAPGQGGQPQHF.

The chain links TRBV20-1 to TRBJ2-5; TCRdb's assignment of TRBD1 cannot be checked, as there is no DNA. Germline V gene data show CDR1 as DFQATT and CDR2 as SNEGSKA (reference sequence). The CDR3 runs to 13 residues. The CDR3 region is CSALDRVGETQYF.

This clonotype registers medium-sized by frequency. The chain combines TRBV6-2 or TRBV6-3 with TRBJ2-7. The CDR3 is made up of 16 amino acids. The germline V gene encodes CDR1 MNHEY and CDR2 SVGEGT. CDR3 loop: CASRPHLNGDPYEQYF.

The rearrangement uses TRBV6-5 and TRBJ1-1; there is no DNA to check the TCRdb D call of TRBD1. Germline V gene sequence: CDR1 MNHEY, CDR2 SVGAGI. CDR3 length equals 13 residues. CDR3 region: CASRGTGDTEAFF.

This clonotype shows up as medium-sized by frequency. The chain carries TRBV6-2 or TRBV6-3 and TRBJ2-1; TCRdb proposes TRBD2, but this gene call is untestable without DNA. Germline CDR1 and CDR2: MNHEY and SVGEGT. This CDR3 has 17 amino acids. The CDR3 reads CASSYETRKSSYNEQFF.

The gene calls are TRBV7-9 and TRBJ1-2. There are 17 residues in the CDR3. Germline assignment: CDR1 SEHNR and CDR2 FQNEAQ (reference sequence). CDR3 amino acids: CASGLTEYATIPYGYTF.

By frequency, this clonotype registers medium-sized. The chain uses TRBV24-1 and TRBJ2-2; the TCRdb call, TRBD1, lacks DNA for checking. The CDR3 runs 14 residues. The germline CDR1 and CDR2 sequences are KGHDR and SFDVKD. The CDR3 sequence is CATSGGQDTGELFF.

This chain uses TRBV28 with TRBJ2-1; TCRdb lists TRBD1, though no DNA is available to test this call. The CDR3 consists of 12 residues. Germline V lookup: CDR1 MDHEN, CDR2 SYDVKM. CDR3 protein: CASSGTDNEQFF.

The V call is TRBV6-4, the J call TRBJ1-2. Looked up from germline, CDR1 is MRHNA and CDR2 is SNTAGT. The CDR3 consists of 13 residues. The CDR3 protein is CASRGSGSYGYTF.

This clonotype registers medium-sized by frequency. The rearrangement joins TRBV6-5 to TRBJ1-6; the D call from TCRdb, TRBD1, cannot be confirmed without DNA. The length of the CDR3 is 14 residues. In germline, CDR1 is MNHEY, CDR2 SVGAGI. CDR3 protein: CASSPGTVNSPLHF.